The clone carrying this T cell receptor (beta chain) was seen once. This entry comes from a study of blood T cell repertoires in COVID-19. The germline CDR1 and CDR2 sequences are MGHRA and YSYEKL. Trimming pared 2 bases from V and 12 bases from J, leaving 11 bases between. CDR3 size: 12 residues. The protocol was immunoSEQ multiplex PCR, while the TCRdb copy is restricted to in-frame clones and leaves out a portion. This sample yields 220,000 or so clones, of which roughly 83% are seen a single time; over 2% belongs to the top ten. The genes are TRBV4-1 and TRBJ2-1; maybe TRBD2 (5 bases). This clonotype was sampled from a woman aged 45-59 years who had recovered from COVID-19. Sequencing input: PBMCs or T cells enriched from blood (not recorded which). CDR3 sequence (DNA): TGCGCCAGCAGCCAACCACTAGGAAGGCAGTTCTTC. Translating gives CASSQPLGRQFF.